This T cell receptor beta chain was profiled in a study of cytomegalovirus exposure and HLA in healthy donors. Regarding the study as a whole: Overall, roughly 160 TCR beta chains were annotated as cytomegalovirus-associated. In a later analysis, TCR beta V- and J-gene trimming was associated with a missense DCLRE1C variant. TCR association rates varied by HLA locus in a later analysis, with DRB1 highest and HLA-C lowest.

The ends were cut back, 2 bases at V and 7 bases at J, with 11 bases in the middle. The CDR3 is made up of 12 amino acids. The germline gives CDR1 GTSNPN, CDR2 SVGIG (reference sequence). The PCR employed 60 Vbeta primers together with 13 Jbeta primers. TCRdb's copy holds only in-frame clones and misses some; the assay was immunoSEQ multiplex PCR. The table has more than 60,000 clones, approximately 74% seen once. As to this clone: Its target is unknown.

Material for sequencing was PBMCs. This sequence joins TRBV30 and TRBJ1-1; D gene unclear. This TCR was sampled from a man aged 35 to 55 in good health and CMV-seropositive. The CDR3 is CAWSNPGFEAFF. The CDR3 DNA sequence: TGTGCCTGGAGTAACCCAGGCTTTGAAGCTTTCTTT. The full variable domain, its missing parts supplied by reference TRBV30 and TRBJ1-1, is SQTIHQWPATLVQPVGSPLSLECTVEGTSNPNLYWYRQAAGRGLQLLFYSVGIGQISSEVPQNLSASRPQDRQFILSSKKLLLSDSGFYLCAWSNPGFEAFFGQGTRLTVV.